Listed below are T cell receptor beta chains from one sample, sequenced in a study of cytomegalovirus exposure and HLA in healthy donors. Assay: immunoSEQ multiplex PCR; the TCRdb copy retains only in-frame clones and omits some. This sample contains fewer than 150,000 clones. The sample comprised PBMCs. The source is a woman in her fifties or sixties in good health and CMV-seronegative. CDR3s include the opening cysteine and the closing phenylalanine or tryptophan. A D gene is named only where the DNA matches it firmly.

TRBV6-6	NA	TRBJ1-5	CASQLHRNSNQPQHF	TGTGCCAGCCAGCTACACAGAAATAGCAATCAGCCCCAGCATTTT
TRBV2	NA	TRBJ2-5	CARHRSQETQYF	TGTGCCAGACACAGGAGTCAAGAGACCCAGTACTTC
TRBV6-5	TRBD1	TRBJ2-1	CASSQQGAGGNEQFF	TGTGCCAGCAGTCAACAGGGGGCTGGTGGCAATGAGCAGTTCTTC
TRBV11-2	NA	TRBJ2-5	CASSLIRGGVEETQYF	TGTGCCAGCAGCTTAATAAGAGGCGGGGTGGAAGAGACCCAGTACTTC
TRBV11-2	NA	TRBJ2-3	CASSISTDTQYF	TGTGCCAGCAGTATTAGCACAGATACGCAGTATTTT
TRBV5-4	TRBD1	TRBJ2-3	CASSMGQGKTSTDTQYF	TGTGCCAGCAGCATGGGACAGGGGAAGACTAGCACAGATACGCAGTATTTT
TRBV2	TRBD1	TRBJ2-7	CASSQSHRGTPYEQYF	TGTGCCAGCAGTCAATCCCACAGGGGGACCCCCTACGAGCAGTACTTC
TRBV4-1	NA	TRBJ2-6	CASSQGFLAAGANVLTF	TGCGCCAGCAGCCAAGGATTCTTGGCAGCTGGGGCCAACGTCCTGACTTTC
TRBV9	NA	TRBJ2-1	CASSVEAGPYNEQFF	TGTGCCAGCAGCGTAGAGGCGGGACCCTACAATGAGCAGTTCTTC
TRBV7-3	TRBD2	TRBJ2-7	CASSSLTGTSGRPPYEQYF	TGTGCCAGCAGCTCATTGACCGGGACTAGCGGGAGACCCCCCTACGAGCAGTACTTC
TRBV2	NA	TRBJ1-5	CASSELRQPQHF	TGTGCCAGCTCTGAACTCCGGCAGCCCCAGCATTTT
TRBV28	TRBD1	TRBJ2-7	CASRGGTGAGEQYF	TGTGCCAGCAGAGGTGGGACAGGGGCGGGGGAGCAGTACTTC
TRBV10-2	NA	TRBJ1-1	CASRPPGIHTEAFF	TGCGCCAGCCGCCCCCCGGGGATTCACACTGAAGCTTTCTTT
TRBV2	NA	TRBJ2-3	CASSREDTQYF	TGTGCCAGCAGTCGGGAAGATACGCAGTATTTT
TRBV18	NA	TRBJ2-7	CASSPRRTENEQYF	TGTGCCAGCTCACCACGCCGGACAGAGAACGAGCAGTACTTC
TRBV9	NA	TRBJ1-1	CASSAPTFGTEAFF	TGTGCCAGCAGCGCACCTACCTTCGGCACTGAAGCTTTCTTT
TRBV6-5	NA	TRBJ1-2	CASGPLGGPGYTF	TGTGCCAGCGGTCCCCTCGGGGGACCTGGCTACACCTTC
TRBV18	NA	TRBJ1-3	CASSPPGGTGNTIYF	TGTGCCAGCTCACCCCCGGGGGGAACTGGAAACACCATATATTTT
TRBV5-5	TRBD1	TRBJ2-7	CASSLSGQGGHEQYF	TGTGCCAGCAGCTTGTCAGGACAGGGTGGGCACGAGCAGTACTTC
TRBV15	NA	TRBJ2-3	CATSSRSGFSTDTQYF	TGTGCCACCAGCTCACGAAGCGGGTTTAGCACAGATACGCAGTATTTT
TRBV5-6	TRBD1	TRBJ1-2	CASSLGQGDGYTF	TGTGCCAGCAGCTTGGGACAGGGGGATGGCTACACCTTC
TRBV6-5	NA	TRBJ1-1	CASSYTGQGNTEAFF	TGTGCCAGCAGTTACACAGGTCAGGGGAACACTGAAGCTTTCTTT
TRBV7-3	TRBD1	TRBJ2-1	CASSLGDSSYNEQFF	TGTGCCAGCAGCCTAGGGGACAGCTCCTACAATGAGCAGTTCTTC
TRBV25-1	NA	TRBJ1-3	CASSEGGAGGNTIYF	TGTGCCAGCAGTGAAGGGGGGGCTGGTGGAAACACCATATATTTT
TRBV6-5	NA	TRBJ2-1	CASSSPSYNEQFF	TGTGCCAGCAGTTCCCCGAGCTACAATGAGCAGTTCTTC
TRBV15	TRBD2	TRBJ2-7	CATSRLAGSAGEQYF	TGTGCCACCAGCAGATTAGCGGGGTCGGCGGGGGAGCAGTACTTC
TRBV7-9	NA	TRBJ2-2	CASSRRDTGELFF	TGTGCCAGCAGCAGGCGGGACACCGGGGAGCTGTTTTTT
TRBV5-8	NA	TRBJ1-2	CASSLSGNGDYGYTF	TGTGCCAGCAGCTTATCAGGGAATGGCGACTATGGCTACACCTTC
TRBV2	NA	TRBJ1-3	CASRVSTDAGNTIYF	TGTGCCAGCAGAGTTTCGACAGATGCTGGAAACACCATATATTTT
TRBV7-2	TRBD1	TRBJ1-2	CASSLVLGTAYGYTF	TGTGCCAGCAGCTTAGTGCTTGGGACAGCCTATGGCTACACCTTC
TRBV11-2	TRBD1	TRBJ2-5	CASSSLRLLGQGTQETQYF	TGTGCCAGCAGCTCCCTGAGACTGCTGGGACAGGGGACTCAAGAGACCCAGTACTTC
TRBV9	NA	TRBJ1-4	CASSVAGLREEKLFF	TGTGCCAGCAGCGTGGCGGGCCTAAGGGAGGAAAAACTGTTTTTT
TRBV6-5	NA	TRBJ2-3	CASSYSIQGITDTQYF	TGTGCCAGCAGTTACTCGATACAGGGAATCACAGATACGCAGTATTTT
TRBV5-4	TRBD1	TRBJ2-1	CASGQGGIYEQFF	TGTGCCAGCGGACAGGGCGGGATTTATGAGCAGTTCTTC
TRBV7-9	TRBD1	TRBJ1-4	CASSSGTASTNEKLFF	TGTGCCAGCAGCTCCGGGACAGCCTCAACTAATGAAAAACTGTTTTTT
TRBV5-1	NA	TRBJ1-1	CASSPPGQRGTEAFF	TGCGCCAGCAGCCCACCGGGACAACGAGGGACTGAAGCTTTCTTT
TRBV4-2	NA	TRBJ2-3	CASSQDSGGGATDTQYF	TGTGCCAGCAGCCAAGATTCTGGTGGGGGGGCCACAGATACGCAGTATTTT
TRBV10-3	NA	TRBJ2-5	CAISDSGRTRETQYF	TGTGCCATCAGTGATAGTGGGCGCACTCGGGAGACCCAGTACTTC
TRBV5-1	NA	TRBJ1-2	CASSISQDSVFF	TGCGCCAGCAGTATATCTCAGGACAGCGTTTTTTTC
TRBV5-1	NA	TRBJ1-5	CASRGRAHSNQPQHF	TGCGCCAGCAGGGGGCGAGCTCATAGCAATCAGCCCCAGCATTTT
TRBV4-1	NA	TRBJ2-7	CASSQDRTATYEQYF	TGCGCCAGCAGCCAAGATAGAACCGCCACCTACGAGCAGTACTTC
TRBV7-6	TRBD1	TRBJ2-1	CASSLSGTGANEQFF	TGTGCCAGCAGCTTATCCGGGACAGGGGCGAATGAGCAGTTCTTC
TRBV7-8	TRBD1	TRBJ2-7	CVSSMGQGAYEQYF	TGTGTCAGCAGCATGGGACAGGGGGCGTACGAGCAGTACTTC
TRBV12-5	NA	TRBJ1-5	CASGLVLSGGQPQHF	TGTGCTAGTGGTTTGGTATTGAGTGGCGGGCAGCCCCAGCATTTT
TRBV27	NA	TRBJ1-2	CASSLSSRVYGYTF	TGTGCCAGCAGTTTATCTTCCAGGGTTTATGGCTACACCTTC
TRBV30	TRBD1	TRBJ1-5	CAPRPGQDLWPQHF	TGTGCCCCCAGACCGGGACAGGACTTATGGCCCCAGCATTTT
TRBV2	NA	TRBJ1-5	CASSELVEPQHF	TGTGCCAGCAGTGAATTAGTTGAGCCCCAGCATTTT
TRBV5-6	TRBD2	TRBJ2-1	CASSLGLAGAEQFF	TGTGCCAGCAGCTTGGGACTAGCGGGAGCTGAGCAGTTCTTC
TRBV11-2	NA	TRBJ1-3	CASSLDPGSTIYF	TGTGCCAGCAGCTTAGATCCAGGCAGCACCATATATTTT
TRBV18	TRBD1	TRBJ1-1	CASSQGQGSGTEAFF	TGTGCCAGCTCACAGGGACAGGGATCTGGCACTGAAGCTTTCTTT
TRBV11-3	TRBD1	TRBJ2-2	CASSPGQGKERSTNTGELFF	TGTGCCAGCAGCCCCGGACAGGGCAAGGAGCGGAGTACGAACACCGGGGAGCTGTTTTTT
TRBV12-2	NA	TRBJ1-3	CASRLEPGGHGNTIYF	TGTGCAAGTCGCTTAGAGCCAGGGGGGCATGGAAACACCATATATTTT
TRBV19	NA	TRBJ2-1	CASSTGRNEQFF	TGTGCCAGTAGTACAGGGAGGAATGAGCAGTTCTTC
TRBV5-1	NA	TRBJ1-1	CASSLERPNTEAFF	TGCGCCAGCAGCTTGGAGCGGCCGAACACTGAAGCTTTCTTT
TRBV9	TRBD2	TRBJ2-1	CASSVGGGWSSYNEQFF	TGTGCCAGCAGCGTAGGGGGGGGATGGAGCTCCTACAATGAGCAGTTCTTC
TRBV5-8	NA	TRBJ2-5	CASLTRKQETQYF	TGTGCCAGCCTAACTAGGAAACAAGAGACCCAGTACTTC
TRBV5-1	NA	TRBJ2-2	CASSPTRRLTNTGELFF	TGCGCCAGCAGCCCTACACGACGACTCACGAACACCGGGGAGCTGTTTTTT
TRBV4-1	NA	TRBJ1-2	CASSQEEGGFYGYTF	TGCGCCAGCAGCCAAGAGGAGGGAGGTTTCTATGGCTACACCTTC
TRBV5-6	TRBD2	TRBJ2-2	CASSQRGSGRNTGELFF	TGTGCCAGCAGCCAACGGGGTAGCGGGAGGAACACCGGGGAGCTGTTTTTT
TRBV18	TRBD1	TRBJ2-6	CASSRPGQGAPGANVLTF	TGTGCCAGCTCACGACCGGGACAGGGGGCCCCTGGGGCCAACGTCCTGACTTTC